A single sample gave rise to the 25 T cell receptor beta chains below, sequenced in a study of neurological immune-mediated disorders. TCRdb re-analysed the 5' RACE reads in MiXCR, keeping a single row per CDR3 protein. The sample holds 50,000 to 55,000 distinct CDR3 sequences, around 4% seen once. The sample was PBMCs. The receptor set was obtained from a man aged 55-75 years with multiple sclerosis.

By sample share, this clonotype is medium-sized. The chain recombines TRBV27 with TRBJ1-2; no reliable D call. V lost 2 bases and J 3 bases, leaving 10 bases between the germline ends. Germline loops: CDR1 MNHEY, CDR2 SMNVEV (reference sequence). This CDR3 is 14 amino acids long. CDR3 loop: CASSLREGDYGYTF. The CDR3 DNA is TGTGCCAGCAGTTTAAGAGAAGGCGACTATGGCTACACCTTC.

This clonotype was found many times. The chain combines TRBV15 with TRBJ2-7; TRBD2 matches at 10 bases. Germline V gene lookup returns CDR1 LNHNV and CDR2 YYDKDF (reference sequence). Unmatched junction bases numbered 5, after V lost 0 bases and J lost 6 bases. The length of the CDR3 is 15 residues. The CDR3 protein is CATSRDYSGRAEQYF. For the CDR3, the DNA is TGTGCCACCAGCAGAGATTACAGCGGGAGGGCCGAGCAGTACTTC. The full variable domain, completed using reference TRBV15 and TRBJ2-7, is DAMVIQNPRYQVTQFGKPVTLSCSQTLNHNVMYWYQQKSSQAPKLLFHYYDKDFNNEADTPDNFQSRRPNTSFCFLDIRSPGLGDTAMYLCATSRDYSGRAEQYFGPGTRLTVT.

This clonotype occurred a few times. J is TRBJ2-1 and V is TRBV12-3 or TRBV12-4; D remains unclear. This CDR3 is 16 amino acids long. The V and J ends lost 4 bases and 6 bases respectively, with 19 bases between them. The CDR3 bases are TGTGCCAGCAGTTCCTTGGGCGTTAGGTTAGGCAATGAGCAGTTCTTC. Translation gives CASSSLGVRLGNEQFF.

This clonotype came up many times. The chain carries TRBV20-1 and TRBJ2-2; D remains ambiguous. This CDR3 contains 12 residues. V lost 0 bases, J lost 2 bases, and 1 base lay in between. CDR1 and CDR2 from the germline V gene are DFQATT and SNEGSKA (reference sequence). The CDR3: CSARDNTGELFF. In DNA, the CDR3 is TGCAGTGCTAGAGACAACACCGGGGAGCTGTTTTTT.

The chain uses TRBV12-3 or TRBV12-4 and TRBJ2-7; D is uncertain. Trimming took off 6 bases at V and 6 bases at J, with 21 bases between the two ends. The CDR3 is made up of 15 amino acids. Here the CDR3 reads CASSRLTWPSSEQYF. The DNA for the CDR3 is TGTGCCAGCAGCAGATTGACGTGGCCCTCCAGCGAGCAGTACTTC.

This clonotype was seen at least ten times. The rearrangement links TRBV10-3 to TRBJ2-5; D assignment may be TRBD1 or TRBD2 (6 bases each). CDR3 size: 13 residues. V was clipped by 3 bases and J by 4 bases, with 9 bases between them. Germline CDR1 ENHRY, CDR2 SYGVKD. In nucleotides, the CDR3 is TGTGCCATCAGTGACGGAGGGGGAGAGACCCAGTACTTC. Translation gives CAISDGGGETQYF.

The V and J genes are TRBV20-1 and TRBJ1-5; D is perhaps TRBD1 (5 bases). The CDR3 is made up of 16 amino acids. V gave up 0 bases and J gave up 0 bases, with 12 bases separating them. In germline, CDR1 is DFQATT, CDR2 SNEGSKA (reference sequence). The DNA of the CDR3 is TGCAGTGCTAGAGACAGGGAGGGTTATAGCAATCAGCCCCAGCATTTT. It codes for CSARDREGYSNQPQHF.

The chain links TRBV5-1 to TRBJ1-1; no definite D call. V was cut by 4 bases and J by 0 bases, with 7 bases left in between. Germline CDR1 and CDR2: SGHRS and YFSETQ. The CDR3 runs 13 residues. The CDR3 protein is CASSQNLNTEAFF. DNA for the CDR3: TGCGCCAGCAGCCAAAACCTGAACACTGAAGCTTTCTTT.

This clonotype showed up many times. This chain connects TRBV6-6 to TRBJ1-5; a possible D gene is TRBD1 (5 bases). V was clipped by 5 bases and J by 1 base, with 12 bases between them. The germline V gene encodes CDR1 MNHNY and CDR2 SVGAGI (reference sequence). The CDR3 runs 15 residues. CDR3 coding DNA: TGTGCCAGCAGTCCCGGGGGAATCAGCAATCAGCCCCAGCATTTT. This codes for CASSPGGISNQPQHF.

This clonotype was seen at least ten times. V and J are TRBV16 and TRBJ1-1; no clear D gene. Germline lookup yields CDR1 KGHSY and CDR2 FQNENV. The CDR3 spans 11 residues. Trimming took off 6 bases at V and 4 bases at J, with 6 bases between the two ends. CDR3 sequence reads: CASSWGTEAFF. The CDR3 DNA is TGTGCCAGCAGTTGGGGCACTGAAGCTTTCTTT.

This clonotype was detected ten times or more. This chain uses TRBV5-1 with TRBJ1-1; TRBD1 might be the D (5 bases). V was clipped by 4 bases and J by 2 bases, with 12 bases between them. The CDR3 totals 14 residues. Per the germline V gene, CDR1 is SGHRS and CDR2 is YFSETQ. The CDR3 nucleotides are TGCGCCAGCAGCCAGAGCAGGGTTAACACTGAAGCTTTCTTT. Translated: CASSQSRVNTEAFF.

V and J are TRBV28 and TRBJ2-2; 9 bases align to TRBD2. With 7 bases clipped from V and 1 base from J, the junction kept 4 bases outside the gene matches. CDR1 is MDHEN, CDR2 SYDVKM, per germline. The CDR3 is made up of 15 amino acids. As DNA, the CDR3 is TGTGCCAGCACTGGACTAGCGCAGAACACCGGGGAGCTGTTTTTT. It codes for CASTGLAQNTGELFF.

The table lists this clonotype with many counts. This sequence joins TRBV29-1 and TRBJ2-1; 9 bases align to TRBD1. From germline, CDR1 is SQVTM and CDR2 ANQGSEA. The V and J ends lost 4 bases and 6 bases, in that order; junction bases with no gene match: 7. CDR3 length equals 14 residues. CDR3 residues: CSVGGTGFSNEQFF. The CDR3 nucleotides read TGCAGCGTTGGCGGGACAGGGTTTAGCAATGAGCAGTTCTTC.

This clonotype has at least ten counts. This chain joins TRBV25-1 and TRBJ2-2; D remains unclear. The CDR3 runs to 13 residues. V was clipped by 4 bases and J by 9 bases, with 12 bases between them. Per the germline V gene, CDR1 is MGHDK and CDR2 is SYGVNS. The CDR3 nucleotides are TGTGCCAGCAGTGGAGCCCGTCCCTGGGAGCTGTTTTTT. This sequence encodes CASSGARPWELFF.

J is TRBJ2-7 and V is TRBV6-1; no definite D call. Germline V lookup: CDR1 MNHNS, CDR2 SASEGT. Trimming pared 2 bases from V and 4 bases from J, leaving 6 bases between. The CDR3 loop spans 12 amino acids. The CDR3 region has the DNA TGTGCCAGCAGTGAACGGGCTTACGAGCAGTACTTC. It is translated as CASSERAYEQYF.

This clonotype has at least ten counts. The chain combines TRBV5-1 with TRBJ2-1; the D gene is possibly TRBD2 (5 bases). The CDR3 extends over 15 amino acids. The V gene lost 5 bases and the J gene lost 8 bases, with 20 bases spanning the gap. In germline, CDR1 is SGHRS, CDR2 YFSETQ. In DNA form, the CDR3 reads TGCGCCAGCAGATCACTAGGAGACTTAACAGATGAGCAGTTCTTC. It translates to CASRSLGDLTDEQFF.

About this clonotype itself: A much larger clonotype is one base distant, so this may be a read error. The chain uses TRBV29-1 and TRBJ2-1; TRBD2 matches 7 bases. The CDR3 extends over 13 amino acids. The V and J ends lost 3 bases and 7 bases, in that order; junction bases with no gene match: 6. Germline V gives CDR1 SQVTM, CDR2 ANQGSEA. CDR3: CSVDLRERNEQFF. CDR3 DNA sequence: TGCAGCGTTGATTTGCGGGAGCGGAATGAGCAGTTCTTC.

Ten or more counts support this clonotype. V is TRBV6-1 and J is TRBJ1-1; the D gene is possibly TRBD1 (6 bases). The CDR3 runs to 15 residues. The ends were cut back, 10 bases at V and 2 bases at J, with 20 bases in the middle. Per the germline V gene, CDR1 is MNHNS and CDR2 is SASEGT. The CDR3 coding sequence is TGTGCCACCCACCTCAGGGGCCGCTCCAACACTGAAGCTTTCTTT. Its protein product is CATHLRGRSNTEAFF.

This clonotype was seen ten or more times. The chain recombines TRBV2 with TRBJ1-1; TRBD1 is a possible D gene (5 bases). Germline CDR1 SNHLY, CDR2 FYNNEI. V dropped 0 bases and J dropped 0 bases, with 8 bases sitting between them. CDR3 length: 15 residues. The CDR3 DNA sequence: TGTGCCAGCAGTGAAGCTGGGACGATGAACACTGAAGCTTTCTTT. It translates to CASSEAGTMNTEAFF. Supplemented by reference TRBV2 and TRBJ1-1, the full variable domain reads EPEVTQTPSHQVTQMGQEVILRCVPISNHLYFYWYRQILGQKVEFLVSFYNNEISEKSEIFDDQFSVERPDGSNFTLKIRSTKLEDSAMYFCASSEAGTMNTEAFFGQGTRLTVV.

This clonotype was seen repeatedly, ten times or more. This rearrangement joins TRBV5-1 to TRBJ2-7, with TRBD2 matching over 10 bases. This CDR3 is 16 amino acids long. Trimming at V came to 4 bases and at J to 1 base, leaving 8 bases not matched to a gene. Germline CDR1 SGHRS, CDR2 YFSETQ. CDR3 nucleotide sequence: TGCGCCAGCAGCCCCGGAGCGGGGGGGAAGTCCTACGAGCAGTACTTC. It encodes CASSPGAGGKSYEQYF.

This clonotype was found many times. The gene calls are TRBV7-2 and TRBJ2-3, with TRBD2 matching 13 bases. Germline V lookup: CDR1 SGHTA, CDR2 FQGNSA. This CDR3 spans 16 amino acids. V was clipped by 4 bases and J by 2 bases; unmatched bases: 3. The CDR3 is CASSSLAGGSTDTQYF. The CDR3 nucleotides read TGTGCCAGCAGCTCACTAGCGGGAGGGTCCACAGATACGCAGTATTTT.

This clonotype was recorded at least ten times. The chain is built from TRBV12-3 or TRBV12-4 and TRBJ1-2; 7 bases are a match to TRBD1. V lost 6 bases to trimming and J lost 8 bases; unmatched junction nucleotides: 6. This CDR3 is 12 amino acids long. The CDR3: CASSPRQGGYTF. The CDR3 DNA reads as TGTGCCAGCAGCCCTCGACAGGGCGGCTACACCTTC.

This clonotype has ten or more counts. This rearrangement joins TRBV29-1 to TRBJ2-7, with 12 bases that match TRBD1. The CDR3 loop spans 13 amino acids. Germline trimming cut 7 bases from V and 7 bases from J; bases unmatched to any gene: 8. The germline gives CDR1 SQVTM, CDR2 ANQGSEA. The CDR3 DNA follows: TGCAGCGCCGGGGACAGGGGGCGGAGAGAGCAGTACTTC. Protein: CSAGDRGRREQYF.

This clonotype has ten or more counts. CDR3 nucleotide sequence: TGTGCCACCCGACTAGCGGGGGCCGTCGGAGAGACCCAGTACTTC. This codes for CATRLAGAVGETQYF. The V call is TRBV6-1, the J call TRBJ2-5; 12 positions agree with TRBD2. The CDR3 spans 15 residues. Germline V gene lookup returns CDR1 MNHNS and CDR2 SASEGT. The J segment lost 4 bases and the V segment lost 10 bases, leaving 10 bases of the junction unmatched.

Many counts were recorded for this clonotype. This rearrangement joins TRBV6-1 to TRBJ2-3, with D uncertain. Germline V gene data show CDR1 as MNHNS and CDR2 as SASEGT. The CDR3 is made up of 12 amino acids. V was cut by 3 bases and J by 5 bases, with 6 bases left in between. CDR3 sequence: CASSESRDTQYF. CDR3 coding DNA: TGTGCCAGCAGTGAGTCAAGAGATACGCAGTATTTT.